This TCR beta chain was captured in a study of vaccination effects on CD4 cells after COVID-19. Looking at the study overall: Post-vaccine specimens were collected at a median of 72 days following the second dose.

After expansion with viral peptide pools in the ViraFEST assay, antigen-specific CD4+ T cells were sequenced. Following culture for approximately 11 days, CD4+ T cells were isolated. PCR showed that the person got SARS-CoV-2 infection at some point between March and December 2020. Participants received two doses of either the BNT162b2 or mRNA-1273 vaccine. Notes on this clone: Its antigen is not identified.

This CDR3 is built from 16 residues. CDR1 is SGDLS and CDR2 is YYNGEE in the germline V gene. J gave up 0 bases and V 4 bases, and 9 bases lay outside the gene matches. The table came from immunoSEQ multiplex PCR; TCRdb's copy has only in-frame clones and leaves some out. The data show about 14,000 clones, 60% to 85% seen once. Findings and limits, study-wide: Among infection- and vaccine-induced clones, marked clonal contraction occurred late after vaccination.

V and J are TRBV9 and TRBJ2-7; 8 bases are shared with TRBD1. The origin of this receptor is a human donor who had a prior SARS-CoV-2 infection. Sample: CD4+ T cells from PBMCs cultured with HCoV-NL63 spike peptides, taken after COVID-19 vaccination. In DNA, the CDR3 is TGTGCCAGCAGCCTTGGACAGGGCAACCCCTCCTACGAGCAGTACTTC. Protein sequence: CASSLGQGNPSYEQYF.